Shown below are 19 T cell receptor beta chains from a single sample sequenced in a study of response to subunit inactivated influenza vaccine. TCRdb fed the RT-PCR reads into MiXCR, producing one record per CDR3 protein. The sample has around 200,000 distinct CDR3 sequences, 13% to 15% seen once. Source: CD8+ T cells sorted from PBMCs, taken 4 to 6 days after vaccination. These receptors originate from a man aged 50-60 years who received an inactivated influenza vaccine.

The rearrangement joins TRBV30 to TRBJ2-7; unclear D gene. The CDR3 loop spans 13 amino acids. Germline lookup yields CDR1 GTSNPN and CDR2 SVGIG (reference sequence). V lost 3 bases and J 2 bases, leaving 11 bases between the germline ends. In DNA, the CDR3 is TGTGCCTGGAGCGTAGCCAGGACCTACGAGCAGTACTTC. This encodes CAWSVARTYEQYF.

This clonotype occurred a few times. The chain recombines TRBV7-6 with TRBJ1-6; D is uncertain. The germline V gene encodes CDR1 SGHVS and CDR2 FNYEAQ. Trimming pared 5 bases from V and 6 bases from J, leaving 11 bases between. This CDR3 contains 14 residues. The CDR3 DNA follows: TGTGCCAGCAGCCGCACGGTGGTTAATTCACCCCTCCACTTT. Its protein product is CASSRTVVNSPLHF.

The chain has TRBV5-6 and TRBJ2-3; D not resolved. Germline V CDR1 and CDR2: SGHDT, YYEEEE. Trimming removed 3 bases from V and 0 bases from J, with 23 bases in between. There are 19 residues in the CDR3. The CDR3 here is CASSSSPWARYFSTDTQYF. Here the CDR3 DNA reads TGTGCCAGCAGCTCGTCCCCTTGGGCTAGATACTTCAGCACAGATACGCAGTATTTT.

The CDR3 loop reads CASSLEIRGHDTQYF. For the CDR3, the DNA is TGTGCCAGCAGCTTAGAAATCCGGGGCCACGATACGCAGTATTTT. V usage is TRBV7-6 and J usage is TRBJ2-3; TRBD1 or TRBD2 may be the D gene (5 bases each). Germline V lookup: CDR1 SGHVS, CDR2 FNYEAQ. Trimming removed 1 base at V and 6 bases at J, with 14 bases between. This CDR3 spans 15 amino acids.

As DNA, the CDR3 is TGTGCCAGCAGCTTGGCCCGTAGGACAGTTACCGGGGAGCTGTTTTTT. It codes for CASSLARRTVTGELFF. This chain joins TRBV5-6 and TRBJ2-2; D is perhaps TRBD1 (6 bases). V was clipped by 0 bases and J by 5 bases, with 14 bases between them. Germline loops: CDR1 SGHDT, CDR2 YYEEEE. The CDR3 is 16 residues long.

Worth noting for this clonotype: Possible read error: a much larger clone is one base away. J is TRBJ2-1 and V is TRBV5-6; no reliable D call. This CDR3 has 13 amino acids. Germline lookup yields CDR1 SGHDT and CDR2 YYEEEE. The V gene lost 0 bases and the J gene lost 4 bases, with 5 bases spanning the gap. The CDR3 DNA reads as TGTGCCAGCAGCTTGGACGTTTACAATGAGCAGTTCTTC. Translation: CASSLDVYNEQFF.

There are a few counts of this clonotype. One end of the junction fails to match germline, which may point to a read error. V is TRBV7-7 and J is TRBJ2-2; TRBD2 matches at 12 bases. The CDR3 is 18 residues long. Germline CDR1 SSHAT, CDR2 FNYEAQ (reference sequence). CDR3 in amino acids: CASSLLAGGPRYTGELFF. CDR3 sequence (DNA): TGTGCTAGCAGCTTACTAGCGGGGGGCCCTCGTTACACCGGGGAGCTGTTTTTT. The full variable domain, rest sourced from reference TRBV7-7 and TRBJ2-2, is GAGVSQSPRYKVTKRGQDVTLRCDPISSHATLYWYQQALGQGPEFLTYFNYEAQPDKSGLPSDRFSAERPEGSISTLTIQRTEQRDSAMYRCASSLLAGGPRYTGELFFGEGSRLTVL.

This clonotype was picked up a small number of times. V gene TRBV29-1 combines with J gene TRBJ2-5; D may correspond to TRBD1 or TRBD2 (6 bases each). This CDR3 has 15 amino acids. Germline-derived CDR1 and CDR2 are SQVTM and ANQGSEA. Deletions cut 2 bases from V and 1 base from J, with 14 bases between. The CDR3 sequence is CSVEWGDTSQETQYF. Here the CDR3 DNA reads TGCAGCGTTGAATGGGGGGACACTAGCCAAGAGACCCAGTACTTC.

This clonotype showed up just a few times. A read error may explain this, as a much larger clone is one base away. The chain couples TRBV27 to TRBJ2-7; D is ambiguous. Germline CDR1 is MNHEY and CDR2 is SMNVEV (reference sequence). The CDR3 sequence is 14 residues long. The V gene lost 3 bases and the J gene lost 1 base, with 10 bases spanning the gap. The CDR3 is CASSLGGRSYEQYF. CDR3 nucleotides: TGTGCCAGCAGTTTGGGCGGACGGTCCTACGAGCAGTACTTC.

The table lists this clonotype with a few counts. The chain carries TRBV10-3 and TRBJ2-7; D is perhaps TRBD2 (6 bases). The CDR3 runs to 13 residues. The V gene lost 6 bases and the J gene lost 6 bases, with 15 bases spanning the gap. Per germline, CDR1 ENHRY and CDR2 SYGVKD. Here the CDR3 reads CAIRRGIIGEQYF. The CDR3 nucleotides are TGTGCCATCAGGCGGGGTATTATCGGCGAGCAGTACTTC.

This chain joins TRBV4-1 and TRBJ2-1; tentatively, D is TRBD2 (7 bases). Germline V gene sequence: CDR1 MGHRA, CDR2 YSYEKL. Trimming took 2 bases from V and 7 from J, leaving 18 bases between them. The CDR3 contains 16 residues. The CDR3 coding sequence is TGCGCCAGCAGCCAATTGGGGGCGGGGGCCCTAAATGAGCAGTTCTTC. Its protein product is CASSQLGAGALNEQFF.

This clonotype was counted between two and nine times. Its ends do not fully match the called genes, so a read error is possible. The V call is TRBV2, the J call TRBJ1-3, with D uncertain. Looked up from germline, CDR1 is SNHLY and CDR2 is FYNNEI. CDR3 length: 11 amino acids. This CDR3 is CASKAGNTMYF. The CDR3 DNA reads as TGTGCCAGCAAAGCTGGAAACACCATGTATTTT.

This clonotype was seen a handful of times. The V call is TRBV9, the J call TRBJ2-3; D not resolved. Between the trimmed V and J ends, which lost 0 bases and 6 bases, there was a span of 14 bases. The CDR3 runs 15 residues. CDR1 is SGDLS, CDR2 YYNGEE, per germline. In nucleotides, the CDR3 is TGTGCCAGCAGCGTAGAGGCCGTTGACCAGGATACGCAGTATTTT. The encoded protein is CASSVEAVDQDTQYF.

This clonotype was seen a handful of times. The CDR3 region has the DNA TGTGCCACCAGTGATTTTGTAGCGGGGCAAGAGACCCAGTACTTC. Translation gives CATSDFVAGQETQYF. The chain combines TRBV24-1 with TRBJ2-5; TRBD2 agrees at 8 bases. Germline V gene lookup returns CDR1 KGHDR and CDR2 SFDVKD. The CDR3 length is 15 residues. The ends lost 1 base at V and 2 bases at J; junction bases unmatched: 2.

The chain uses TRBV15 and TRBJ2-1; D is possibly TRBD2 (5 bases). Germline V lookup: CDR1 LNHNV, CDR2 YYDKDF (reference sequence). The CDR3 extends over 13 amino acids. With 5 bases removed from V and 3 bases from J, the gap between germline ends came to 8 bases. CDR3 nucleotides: TGTGCCACCAGCGGCCGGGACTACAATGAGCAGTTCTTC. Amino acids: CATSGRDYNEQFF.

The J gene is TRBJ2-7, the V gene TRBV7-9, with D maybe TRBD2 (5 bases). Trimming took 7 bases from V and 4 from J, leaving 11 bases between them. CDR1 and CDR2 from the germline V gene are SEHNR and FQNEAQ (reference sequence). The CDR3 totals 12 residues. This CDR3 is CASNTGKYEQYF. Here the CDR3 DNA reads TGTGCCAGCAACACCGGGAAATACGAGCAGTACTTC.

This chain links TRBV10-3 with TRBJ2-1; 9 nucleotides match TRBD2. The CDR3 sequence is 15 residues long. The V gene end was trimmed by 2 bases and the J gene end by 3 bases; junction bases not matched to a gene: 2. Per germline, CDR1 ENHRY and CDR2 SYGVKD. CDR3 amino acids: CAISEGSGSYNEQFF. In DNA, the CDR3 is TGTGCCATCAGTGAGGGTAGCGGGAGCTACAATGAGCAGTTCTTC.

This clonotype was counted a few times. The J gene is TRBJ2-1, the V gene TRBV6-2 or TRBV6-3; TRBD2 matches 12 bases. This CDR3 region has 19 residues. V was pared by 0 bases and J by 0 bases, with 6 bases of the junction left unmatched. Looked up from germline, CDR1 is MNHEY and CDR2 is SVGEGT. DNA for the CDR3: TGTGCCAGCAGTTACTCCGGGACTAGCGGGCCAAGCTCCTACAATGAGCAGTTCTTC. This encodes CASSYSGTSGPSSYNEQFF.

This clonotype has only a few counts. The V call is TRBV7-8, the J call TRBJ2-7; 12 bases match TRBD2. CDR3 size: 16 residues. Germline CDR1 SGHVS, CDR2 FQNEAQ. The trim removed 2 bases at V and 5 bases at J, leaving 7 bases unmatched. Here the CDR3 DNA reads TGTGCCAGCAGCTTAACTAGCGGGAGGACTTGGGACGAGCAGTACTTC. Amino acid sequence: CASSLTSGRTWDEQYF.